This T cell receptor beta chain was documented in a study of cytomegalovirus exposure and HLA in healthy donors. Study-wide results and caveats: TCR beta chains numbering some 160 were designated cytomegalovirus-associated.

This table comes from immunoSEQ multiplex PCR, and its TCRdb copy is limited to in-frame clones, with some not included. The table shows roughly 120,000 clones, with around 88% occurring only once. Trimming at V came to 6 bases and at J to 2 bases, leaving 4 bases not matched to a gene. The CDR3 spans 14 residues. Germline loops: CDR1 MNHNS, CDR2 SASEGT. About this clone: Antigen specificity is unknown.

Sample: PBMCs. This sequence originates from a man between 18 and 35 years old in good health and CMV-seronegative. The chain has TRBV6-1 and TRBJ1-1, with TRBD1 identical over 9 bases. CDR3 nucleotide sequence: TGTGCCAGCAGAGGGACAGGGTTAAACACTGAAGCTTTCTTT. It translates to CASRGTGLNTEAFF.